The 32 T cell receptor beta chains below all came from one sample that was sequenced in a study of CD8+CD57+ T cells in acquired aplastic anemia. In patients chosen for sequencing, flow cytometry had shown CD8+CD57+ cell expansion. The template used for profiling TCR beta VDJ and CDR3 was genomic DNA. TCRdb itself ran the reads through MiXCR, one entry per CDR3 protein. The sample consists of 150,000 or so distinct CDR3 sequences, roughly 48% of them appearing once. The sequencing sample was made of sorted CD4+, CD8+, or CD8+CD57+ T cells (not recorded which) from PBMCs. The receptors shown here come from a human donor with aplastic anemia.

This chain connects TRBV29-1 to TRBJ1-4; D is undetermined. The CDR3 totals 13 residues. Germline loops: CDR1 SQVTM, CDR2 ANQGSEA. The V end lost 5 bases, the J end lost 8 bases, and 15 bases lay between the germline ends. For the CDR3, the DNA is TGCAGCGTTCAACCGGACCCTGGAGAAAAACTGTTTTTT. Amino acid sequence: CSVQPDPGEKLFF. The full variable domain, rest sourced from reference TRBV29-1 and TRBJ1-4, is SAVISQKPSRDICQRGTSLTIQCQVDSQVTMMFWYRQQPGQSLTLIATANQGSEATYESGFVIDKFPISRPNLTFSTLTVSNMSPEDSSIYLCSVQPDPGEKLFFGSGTQLSVL.

The rearrangement uses TRBV18 and TRBJ1-1; maybe TRBD1 (5 bases). CDR3 length: 14 amino acids. Germline assignment: CDR1 KGHSH and CDR2 LQKENI. The germline V and J ends were trimmed by 5 bases and 1 base, with 11 bases remaining between them. The CDR3 bases are TGTGCCAGCTCATCGACAGAAAGGAACACTGAAGCTTTCTTT. It encodes CASSSTERNTEAFF.

The V and J genes are TRBV2 and TRBJ2-5; 9 bases match TRBD1. Germline V CDR1 and CDR2: SNHLY, FYNNEI. CDR3 size: 14 residues. Trimming took 7 bases from V and 5 from J; bases not matched to a gene: 8. The CDR3 here is CASKGQGVTETQYF. CDR3 in DNA: TGTGCCAGCAAGGGACAGGGAGTTACGGAGACCCAGTACTTC.

Regarding this clonotype: A junction boundary mismatches the germline segment, possibly from a read error. The chain has TRBV2 and TRBJ2-6; 8 bases match TRBD2. Germline V gene data show CDR1 as SNHLY and CDR2 as FYNNEI. This CDR3 is 15 amino acids long. This chain's CDR3 is CASTMRGAGANVPTF. The CDR3 DNA sequence: TGTGCCAGCACTATGCGGGGGGCTGGGGCCAACGTCCCGACTTTC.

On this clonotype itself: This could be a read error, since a much larger clone is one nucleotide away. Lacking the conserved final phenylalanine or tryptophan, this CDR3 likely reflects a read error. The CDR3 here is CSASPLDLSNTKAFS. CDR3 coding DNA: TGCAGTGCTAGCCCTCTAGACCTTTCGAACACTAAAGCTTTCTCT. This chain links TRBV20-1 with TRBJ1-1, with no clear D. Germline V CDR1 and CDR2: DFQATT, SNEGSKA (reference sequence). The CDR3 length is 15 residues.

This chain links TRBV7-9 with TRBJ2-7; D is undetermined. Deletions cut 5 bases from V and 3 bases from J, with 11 bases between. The germline V gene has CDR1 SEHNR and CDR2 FQNEAQ (reference sequence). The CDR3 is made up of 13 amino acids. The CDR3 is CASSPLGYYEQYF. CDR3 nucleotide sequence: TGTGCCAGCAGCCCCCTAGGGTACTACGAGCAGTACTTC.

This clonotype was counted many times. The rearrangement uses TRBV13 and TRBJ2-3, with D unclear. Germline V CDR1 and CDR2: PRHDT, FYEKMQ (reference sequence). Trimming took 5 bases from V and 2 from J, leaving 20 bases between them. This CDR3 has 17 residues. CDR3 DNA: TGTGCCAGCAGCCCCCCTGTAGTTCGAGTCGACACAGATACGCAGTATTTT. As protein: CASSPPVVRVDTDTQYF. The variable domain in full, completed from reference TRBV13 and TRBJ2-3, reads AAGVIQSPRHLIKEKRETATLKCYPIPRHDTVYWYQQGPGQDPQFLISFYEKMQSDKGSIPDRFSAQQFSDYHSELNMSSLELGDSALYFCASSPPVVRVDTDTQYFGPGTRLTVL.

This clonotype was recorded a few times. The chain recombines TRBV24-1 with TRBJ2-7; possible D gene TRBD1, 6 bases. Trimming left V 4 bases short and J 2 bases short, with 11 bases between. Germline V CDR1 and CDR2: KGHDR, SFDVKD. The CDR3 consists of 14 residues. In DNA, the CDR3 is TGTGCCACCAGTGACCACAGGGTCCCCTACGAGCAGTACTTC. Its translation: CATSDHRVPYEQYF.

Concerning this clonotype: Just one base apart from a much larger clone, this may be a read error. The rearrangement links TRBV9 to TRBJ2-1; TRBD1 matches 8 bases. The CDR3 is 16 residues long. Looked up from germline, CDR1 is SGDLS and CDR2 is YYNGEE. The CDR3 nucleotides are TGTGCCAGCAGCGCCCGACAGGGGAATTCCTACAATGATCAGTTCTTC. Encoded protein: CASSARQGNSYNDQFF.

V usage is TRBV5-1 and J usage is TRBJ2-5; 8 positions match TRBD1. This CDR3 is 14 amino acids long. Per the germline V gene, CDR1 is SGHRS and CDR2 is YFSETQ. V dropped 5 bases and J dropped 3; count of bases not matched to a gene: 6. CDR3 in amino acids: CASSHQGAEETQYF. DNA of the CDR3: TGCGCCAGCAGTCACCAGGGGGCGGAAGAGACCCAGTACTTC.

The chain recombines TRBV9 with TRBJ1-2, with 7 bases identical to TRBD1. CDR1 SGDLS and CDR2 YYNGEE come from the germline V gene. This CDR3 has 15 amino acids. Unmatched junction bases numbered 8, after V lost 4 bases and J lost 2 bases. The CDR3, as DNA: TGTGCCAGCAGCATCTCGACAGGGATGAACTATGGCTACACCTTC. Residues: CASSISTGMNYGYTF.

This clonotype was detected only a few times. The chain employs TRBV9 and TRBJ2-5, with a weak D call TRBD1 (6 bases). CDR3 size: 15 residues. Germline V CDR1 and CDR2: SGDLS, YYNGEE. V lost 0 bases and J 3 bases, leaving 12 bases between the germline ends. The CDR3 sequence is CASSVAGGVKETQYF. In nucleotides, the CDR3 is TGTGCCAGCAGCGTAGCTGGGGGCGTAAAAGAGACCCAGTACTTC.

CDR3 in DNA: TGCAGCGTTGGTGGGGGTTTGGACACCGGGGAGCTGTTTTTT. This codes for CSVGGGLDTGELFF. The chain carries TRBV29-1 and TRBJ2-2, with D possibly being TRBD1 or TRBD2 (5 bases each). CDR3 length: 14 residues. Between the trimmed V and J ends, which lost 4 bases and 3 bases, there was a span of 12 bases. Per germline, CDR1 SQVTM and CDR2 ANQGSEA.

CDR3 in amino acids: CSVTGSTGELFF. CDR3 nucleotides: TGCAGCGTTACCGGTTCGACCGGGGAGCTGTTTTTT. The genes are TRBV29-1 and TRBJ2-2, with D unresolved. V lost 5 bases and J 5 bases, leaving 9 bases between the germline ends. CDR3 length: 12 amino acids. Germline values: CDR1 SQVTM, CDR2 ANQGSEA.

As to this clonotype: This could be a read error, since a much larger clone is one nucleotide away. This chain connects TRBV12-3 or TRBV12-4 to TRBJ1-5; no reliable D call. The CDR3 runs 14 residues. Trimming left V 2 bases short and J 9 bases short, with 14 bases between. CDR3 in DNA: TGTGCCAGCAGTTTAAGGAGTAGGCAAGGGCCCCAGCATTTT. This translates into CASSLRSRQGPQHF.

V and J are TRBV7-2 and TRBJ1-1; D is ambiguous. The CDR3 sequence is 13 residues long. Trimming shortened V by 0 bases and J by 4 bases, and 6 bases separated the two germline ends. Germline V gene lookup returns CDR1 SGHTA and CDR2 FQGNSA. CDR3 DNA: TGTGCCAGCAGCTTAGCGGAGTTCACTGAAGCTTTCTTT. Protein: CASSLAEFTEAFF.

This clonotype has at least ten counts. The chain recombines TRBV6-1 with TRBJ2-7, with TRBD1 identical over 8 bases. Germline lookup yields CDR1 MNHNS and CDR2 SASEGT. There are 14 residues in the CDR3. Trimming removed 6 bases from V and 7 bases from J; junction bases left unmatched: 11. In DNA form, the CDR3 reads TGTGCCAGCAGAGTCAGGGGGCCATTGGAAGAGCAGTACTTC. Residues: CASRVRGPLEEQYF.

With regard to this clonotype: The CDR3 does not close with the conserved phenylalanine or tryptophan, likely indicating a read error. This chain joins TRBV6-1 and TRBJ1-1; no firm D call. The V gene lost 7 bases and the J gene lost 0 bases, with 9 bases spanning the gap. Germline CDR1 reads MNHNS; CDR2 reads SASEGT. The length of the CDR3 is 13 residues. This CDR3 reads CASTTQLNTEAFL. The CDR3 coding sequence is TGTGCCAGCACCACGCAGCTGAACACTGAAGCTTTCCTT.

The chain has TRBV19 and TRBJ2-3, with D unclear. The germline gives CDR1 LNHDA, CDR2 SQIVND (reference sequence). The CDR3 spans 14 residues. With 3 bases removed from V and 0 bases from J, the gap between germline ends came to 7 bases. In nucleotides, the CDR3 is TGTGCCAGTAGTATCCAAGGTAGCACAGATACGCAGTATTTT. Translation gives CASSIQGSTDTQYF.

The rearrangement links TRBV7-2 to TRBJ2-5; 12 bases map to TRBD2. CDR3 length: 16 residues. Germline V lookup: CDR1 SGHTA, CDR2 FQGNSA. Germline trimming cut 2 bases from V and 5 bases from J; bases unmatched to any gene: 6. Here the CDR3 DNA reads TGTGCCAGCAGCTTAAGAGGACTAGCGGGGCGGGAGACCCAGTACTTC. It specifies CASSLRGLAGRETQYF.

This clonotype has just a few counts. The rearrangement joins TRBV29-1 to TRBJ2-6, with D unclear. V was shortened by 5 bases and J by 0 bases, with 11 bases between the two germline ends. CDR3 size: 15 residues. The germline V gene encodes CDR1 SQVTM and CDR2 ANQGSEA. CDR3 DNA: TGCAGCGTTTCGGGCCAGACCTCTGGGGCCAACGTCCTGACTTTC. This codes for CSVSGQTSGANVLTF.

This clonotype was recorded at least ten times. The chain is built from TRBV5-1 and TRBJ2-3; the match to TRBD1 covers 8 bases. This CDR3 spans 15 amino acids. CDR1 and CDR2 from the germline V gene are SGHRS and YFSETQ. Trimming removed 0 bases from V and 1 base from J; junction bases left unmatched: 1. CDR3 nucleotides: TGCGCCAGCAGCTTGGCGGGACAGGGCACAGATACGCAGTATTTT. It specifies CASSLAGQGTDTQYF.

Details on this clonotype: An end of the junction does not agree with germline; a read error may underlie this. This sequence joins TRBV11-1 and TRBJ2-5; D ambiguous. The CDR3 covers 15 residues. From germline, CDR1 is SGHAT and CDR2 FQDESV (reference sequence). The CDR3 DNA reads as TGTGCCAGCAGCGTAGCTATTAAGGAAAAAGAGACCCAGTACTTC. Translating gives CASSVAIKEKETQYF.

The rearrangement joins TRBV10-3 to TRBJ1-6; D may be TRBD1 (5 bases). The CDR3 consists of 15 residues. The germline V and J ends were trimmed by 5 bases and 3 bases, with 11 bases remaining between them. Per the germline V gene, CDR1 is ENHRY and CDR2 is SYGVKD. The CDR3 region has the DNA TGTGCCATCAGTCGCGGGGGGTTCTATAATTCACCCCTCCACTTT. It is translated as CAISRGGFYNSPLHF.

V is TRBV7-2 and J is TRBJ1-1; 8 bases match TRBD1. Germline V gene data show CDR1 as SGHTA and CDR2 as FQGNSA. V lost 5 bases to trimming and J lost 5 bases; unmatched junction nucleotides: 7. The CDR3 runs to 14 residues. The CDR3 region is CASSPGQGLTEAFF. The CDR3 DNA reads as TGTGCCAGCAGCCCCGGACAGGGACTAACTGAAGCTTTCTTT. The variable domain in full, completed from reference TRBV7-2 and TRBJ1-1, reads GAGVSQSPSNKVTEKGKDVELRCDPISGHTALYWYRQSLGQGLEFLIYFQGNSAPDKSGLPSDRFSAERTGGSVSTLTIQRTQQEDSAVYLCASSPGQGLTEAFFGQGTRLTVV.

This clonotype came up many times. The gene calls are TRBV7-6 and TRBJ2-5; 8 nucleotides align to TRBD2. V lost 1 base and J lost 4; bases outside the gene matches: 8. The CDR3 runs 16 residues. Germline CDR1 SGHVS, CDR2 FNYEAQ. The CDR3 spells CASSLDSSGGSETQYF. The CDR3 DNA follows: TGTGCCAGCAGCTTAGATAGCAGCGGGGGATCAGAGACCCAGTACTTC. The variable domain in full, with the rest retrieved from reference TRBV7-6 and TRBJ2-5, is GAGVSQSPRYKVTKRGQDVALRCDPISGHVSLYWYRQALGQGPEFLTYFNYEAQQDKSGLPNDRFSAERPEGSISTLTIQRTEQRDSAMYRCASSLDSSGGSETQYFGPGTRLLVL.

The V gene is TRBV29-1, the J gene TRBJ2-1; D is perhaps TRBD1 or TRBD2 (5 bases each). The J call is doubtful: the DNA matches TRBJ2-7 better. The CDR3 loop spans 13 amino acids. Germline V gene sequence: CDR1 SQVTM, CDR2 ANQGSEA. CDR3 nucleotides: TGCAGCGTTGAAGTTCTGAGGGGCTACGAGCAGTACTTC. Its translation: CSVEVLRGYEQYF.

For the CDR3, the DNA is TGTGCCAGCAGTGACCGGGACACTACCTTCTACGAGCAGTACTTC. Encoded protein: CASSDRDTTFYEQYF. The chain carries TRBV25-1 and TRBJ2-7; a possible D gene is TRBD1 (6 bases). The V gene lost 3 bases and the J gene lost 3 bases, with 15 bases spanning the gap. CDR1 is MGHDK, CDR2 SYGVNS, per germline. The CDR3 extends over 15 amino acids.

This clonotype was detected many times. The V and J genes are TRBV10-3 and TRBJ1-2; D may be TRBD1 (5 bases). V lost 6 bases to trimming and J lost 7 bases, with 15 bases between them. CDR3 length equals 13 residues. Looked up from germline, CDR1 is ENHRY and CDR2 is SYGVKD. The CDR3: CAIRAGQGGGYTF. In DNA, the CDR3 is TGTGCCATCAGGGCAGGGCAGGGAGGTGGCTACACCTTC.

There are many counts of this clonotype. The V and J genes are TRBV10-3 and TRBJ2-1; 9 nucleotides align to TRBD2. The junction had 6 bases not matched to a gene; V was cut back by 6 bases and J by 9 bases. Germline-derived CDR1 and CDR2 are ENHRY and SYGVKD. CDR3 length: 13 amino acids. CDR3 amino acids: CAISPAGGIEQFF. The CDR3 region has the DNA TGTGCCATCAGCCCCGCGGGGGGGATTGAGCAGTTCTTC.

The rearrangement links TRBV9 to TRBJ2-3; 7 nucleotides line up with TRBD1. The CDR3 has 16 residues. The germline V gene encodes CDR1 SGDLS and CDR2 YYNGEE. Unmatched junction bases numbered 10, after V lost 4 bases and J lost 2 bases. The CDR3 DNA reads TGTGCCAGCAGCCCGACAGGGAGTGGGCCCACAGATACGCAGTATTTT. It yields the protein CASSPTGSGPTDTQYF.

This clonotype was seen at least ten times. J is TRBJ1-1 and V is TRBV9; 7 bases are shared with TRBD1. The CDR3 totals 15 residues. V lost 0 bases and J lost 1; bases outside the gene matches: 3. Germline values: CDR1 SGDLS, CDR2 YYNGEE. The CDR3 nucleotides are TGTGCCAGCAGCGTAGTGGGACAGAAGAACACTGAAGCTTTCTTT. It is translated as CASSVVGQKNTEAFF.